This passage covers 23 T cell receptor beta chains from one sample sequenced in a study of lymphopenia after photon versus proton radiotherapy. Sequencing was performed with immunoSEQ multiplex PCR; in TCRdb, only in-frame clones are kept and a portion is missing. The sample lists tens of thousands of clones; 84% were seen once. Material: peripheral blood, obtained from a patient treated with proton-based radiotherapy. All receptors derive from a woman in her 70s with pancreatic cancer.

The V and J genes are TRBV27 and TRBJ1-5, with D perhaps TRBD1 (6 bases). Germline values: CDR1 MNHEY, CDR2 SMNVEV (reference sequence). V was shortened by 4 bases and J by 0 bases, with 13 bases between the two germline ends. The CDR3 loop spans 16 amino acids. In nucleotides, the CDR3 is TGTGCCAGCAGTTCCCAACAGGGATATAGCAATCAGCCCCAGCATTTT. Translating it yields CASSSQQGYSNQPQHF.

With respect to this clone: The junction departs from the called germline gene at one end, perhaps through a read error. The rearrangement uses TRBV28 and TRBJ2-7, with D perhaps being TRBD1 or TRBD2 (5 bases each). Germline CDR1 MDHEN, CDR2 SYDVKM. This CDR3 has 14 residues. The CDR3 is CASSLSILASPGHF. As DNA, the CDR3 is TGTGCCAGCAGTTTATCAATTCTGGCTAGCCCGGGGCACTTC.

The chain combines TRBV5-1 with TRBJ2-1, with TRBD2 identical over 7 bases. Germline V CDR1 and CDR2: SGHRS, YFSETQ. The CDR3 is 17 residues long. V lost 1 base, J lost 10 bases, and 17 bases stayed unmatched. This CDR3 is CASSLWASGPRRSEQFF. The DNA for the CDR3 is TGCGCCAGCAGCTTGTGGGCTAGCGGTCCTCGTCGGAGCGAGCAGTTCTTC.

This chain uses TRBV6-5 with TRBJ2-1; 7 bases map to TRBD1. The CDR3 spans 15 residues. Germline assignment: CDR1 MNHEY and CDR2 SVGAGI. Losses at the gene ends were 0 bases for V and 6 bases for J; bases not matched to a gene: 5. The CDR3 here is CASSYSTAGGNEQFF. CDR3 nucleotide sequence: TGTGCCAGCAGTTACTCGACAGCAGGGGGCAATGAGCAGTTCTTC.

This rearrangement joins TRBV27 to TRBJ2-1, with 7 bases that match TRBD2. The CDR3 loop spans 15 amino acids. After removal of 5 bases from V and 7 bases from J, the junction contained 11 bases not matched to a gene. Per the germline V gene, CDR1 is MNHEY and CDR2 is SMNVEV (reference sequence). CDR3 in DNA: TGTGCCAGCAGTCCCCTAGCGGCGGAGAGGAATGAGCAGTTCTTC. It translates to CASSPLAAERNEQFF.

This clone was observed once. The rearrangement uses TRBV9 and TRBJ1-1; a possible D gene is TRBD1 (5 bases). Trimming removed 3 bases at V and 3 bases at J, with 12 bases between. CDR1 is SGDLS and CDR2 is YYNGEE in the germline V gene. This CDR3 is built from 14 residues. CDR3 in amino acids: CASSAVWDDTEAFF. The CDR3 nucleotides are TGTGCCAGCAGCGCGGTGTGGGACGACACTGAAGCTTTCTTT.

This clone has more than one count but fewer than ten. The chain recombines TRBV15 with TRBJ2-6; D is tentatively TRBD1 or TRBD2 (6 bases each). Trimming left V 1 base short and J 0 bases short, with 19 bases between. In germline, CDR1 is LNHNV, CDR2 YYDKDF (reference sequence). This CDR3 comprises 20 residues. The CDR3 is CATSRGGGGIRISGANVLTF. The DNA of the CDR3 is TGTGCCACCAGCAGAGGCGGAGGGGGGATTAGAATCTCTGGGGCCAACGTCCTGACTTTC.

The J gene is TRBJ1-4, the V gene TRBV6-1; 11 bases align to TRBD1. J was trimmed by 16 bases and V by 5 bases; bases with no gene match: 9. The CDR3 totals 13 residues. Per the germline V gene, CDR1 is MNHNS and CDR2 is SASEGT. CDR3 amino acids: CASSQLGDRGEFF. CDR3 nucleotides: TGTGCCAGCAGTCAATTAGGGGACAGGGGGGAGTTTTTT.

This clone was detected once. The V call is TRBV28, the J call TRBJ2-1; D unresolved. V was cut by 3 bases and J by 9 bases, with 9 bases left in between. In germline, CDR1 is MDHEN, CDR2 SYDVKM. This CDR3 spans 12 amino acids. In DNA, the CDR3 is TGTGCCAGCAGTTTGGTCGGGTTTGAGCAGTTCTTC. It yields the protein CASSLVGFEQFF.

Details on this clone: The DNA is left out, because the CDR3 cannot be placed on it with certainty; the CDR3 is given as TCRdb lists it. The V gene is TRBV7-9, the J gene TRBJ2-1; TRBD2, the table's D call, was not compared with the DNA. The CDR3 is 16 amino acids long, termini counted. Germline V gene data show CDR1 as SEHNR and CDR2 as FQNEAQ (reference sequence). The CDR3 loop is CVPAAAGAGGNNEQFF.

This chain connects TRBV4-1 to TRBJ2-7; the D gene is possibly TRBD2 (6 bases). Trimming took off 3 bases at V and 8 bases at J, with 20 bases between the two ends. The CDR3 totals 15 residues. Germline CDR1 is MGHRA and CDR2 is YSYEKL. For the CDR3, the DNA is TGCGCCAGCAGCCAGGAATGGACTAACCCCCTCAAGCAGTACTTC. Amino acids: CASSQEWTNPLKQYF.

This clone was observed a single time. This chain joins TRBV5-1 and TRBJ1-1, with D maybe TRBD1 (5 bases). Trimming left V 2 bases short and J 0 bases short, with 11 bases between. Looked up from germline, CDR1 is SGHRS and CDR2 is YFSETQ. This CDR3 region has 15 residues. CDR3 protein: CASSLGTGLNTEAFF. The CDR3 DNA follows: TGCGCCAGCAGCTTAGGCACAGGATTGAACACTGAAGCTTTCTTT.

This rearrangement joins TRBV30 to TRBJ2-3; the D is unclear. V dropped 3 bases and J dropped 2 bases, with 9 bases sitting between them. The length of the CDR3 is 13 residues. Germline V gene sequence: CDR1 GTSNPN, CDR2 SVGIG (reference sequence). As DNA, the CDR3 is TGTGCCTGGAGGGGATTCTACACAGATACGCAGTATTTT. Its translation is CAWRGFYTDTQYF.

CDR3 residues: CASSLVSTGMNTEAFF. The CDR3, as DNA: TGTGCCAGCAGCTTAGTTTCTACGGGAATGAACACTGAAGCTTTCTTT. The V and J genes are TRBV7-9 and TRBJ1-1, with D uncertain. Germline lookup yields CDR1 SEHNR and CDR2 FQNEAQ (reference sequence). V dropped 1 base and J dropped 0 bases, with 12 bases sitting between them. The CDR3 has 16 amino acids.

The CDR3 DNA is TGTGCCAGCAGTGGGACAGGTGAAGCTTTCTTT. This codes for CASSGTGEAFF. V is TRBV9 and J is TRBJ1-1; 8 positions match TRBD1. The V gene end was trimmed by 5 bases and the J gene end by 7 bases; junction bases not matched to a gene: 1. Germline V lookup: CDR1 SGDLS, CDR2 YYNGEE. The CDR3 is 11 amino acids.

This clone is a singleton in its sample. This chain connects TRBV5-1 to TRBJ1-1; a weak D match, TRBD1 (5 bases). The CDR3 runs to 15 residues. Trimming left V 4 bases short and J 5 bases short, with 18 bases between. CDR1 is SGHRS, CDR2 YFSETQ, per germline. CDR3 loop: CASSRQGPLMTEAFF. CDR3 coding DNA: TGCGCCAGCAGCAGGCAGGGTCCGTTAATGACTGAAGCTTTCTTT.

The chain recombines TRBV9 with TRBJ2-1; 8 bases match TRBD2. The ends lost 5 bases at V and 9 bases at J; junction bases unmatched: 10. Germline CDR1 and CDR2: SGDLS and YYNGEE. The CDR3 is 14 residues long. The CDR3 DNA is TGTGCCAGCAGTCCCACCGGGACTAGGACTGAGCAGTTCTTC. This translates into CASSPTGTRTEQFF.

The chain has TRBV6-1 and TRBJ2-3; D is uncertain. Looked up from germline, CDR1 is MNHNS and CDR2 is SASEGT. This CDR3 is 13 amino acids long. V lost 4 bases to trimming and J lost 2 bases, with 7 bases between them. The CDR3 bases are TGTGCCAGCAGTGGCTCCGTCACAGATACGCAGTATTTT. It yields the protein CASSGSVTDTQYF.

This clone has only a few counts. V is TRBV25-1 and J is TRBJ1-6; TRBD1 might be the D (5 bases). This CDR3 contains 14 residues. V dropped 6 bases and J dropped 8 bases, with 14 bases sitting between them. Germline V gives CDR1 MGHDK, CDR2 SYGVNS. The CDR3 is CASRRGVPDSPLHF. For the CDR3, the DNA is TGTGCCAGCAGACGGGGGGTCCCGGATTCACCCCTCCACTTT.

This chain connects TRBV7-2 to TRBJ2-7; TRBD2 agrees at 7 bases. The CDR3 contains 18 residues. Germline values: CDR1 SGHTA, CDR2 FQGNSA. With 5 bases clipped from V and 4 bases from J, the junction kept 20 bases outside the gene matches. CDR3 protein: CASSPRLAGPPPIYEQYF. The CDR3 DNA sequence: TGTGCCAGCAGCCCCCGATTAGCGGGCCCCCCACCCATTTACGAGCAGTACTTC.

The chain combines TRBV30 with TRBJ1-1; the D is unclear. V was pared by 5 bases and J by 11 bases, with 15 bases between. This CDR3 is 11 amino acids long. Germline CDR1 reads GTSNPN; CDR2 reads SVGIG (reference sequence). CDR3 sequence reads: CAWRRDSGAFF. The CDR3 DNA is TGTGCCTGGCGCCGAGATTCGGGGGCTTTCTTT. The full variable domain, completed using reference TRBV30 and TRBJ1-1, is SQTIHQWPATLVQPVGSPLSLECTVEGTSNPNLYWYRQAAGRGLQLLFYSVGIGQISSEVPQNLSASRPQDRQFILSSKKLLLSDSGFYLCAWRRDSGAFFGQGTRLTVV.

The chain carries TRBV11-3 and TRBJ1-5; D is unclear. V was shortened by 2 bases and J by 7 bases, with 18 bases between the two germline ends. The CDR3 runs to 16 residues. Per germline, CDR1 SGHNT and CDR2 YENEEA. Here the CDR3 reads CASSLLGKEAGQPQHF. The CDR3 DNA sequence: TGTGCCAGCAGCTTATTAGGGAAGGAAGCGGGGCAGCCCCAGCATTTT.

The chain combines TRBV9 with TRBJ2-7; 7 bases fit TRBD2. Germline assignment: CDR1 SGDLS and CDR2 YYNGEE. J was trimmed by 4 bases and V by 2 bases; bases with no gene match: 9. The CDR3 is 15 amino acids. The CDR3 nucleotides read TGTGCCAGCAGCGTCCTGGGGGGGAAGGGTTACGAGCAGTACTTC. Protein product: CASSVLGGKGYEQYF.